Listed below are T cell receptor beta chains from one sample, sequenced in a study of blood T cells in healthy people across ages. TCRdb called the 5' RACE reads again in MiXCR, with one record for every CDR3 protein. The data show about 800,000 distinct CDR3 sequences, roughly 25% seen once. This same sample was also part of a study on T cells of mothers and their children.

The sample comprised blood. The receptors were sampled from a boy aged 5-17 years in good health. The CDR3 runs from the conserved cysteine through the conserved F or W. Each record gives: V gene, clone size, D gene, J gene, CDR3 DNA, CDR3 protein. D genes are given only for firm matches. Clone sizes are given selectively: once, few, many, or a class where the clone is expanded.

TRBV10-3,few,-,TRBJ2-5,TGTGCCATCAGTGAGTCGACGGTAAACCAAGAGACCCAGTACTTC,CAISESTVNQETQYF
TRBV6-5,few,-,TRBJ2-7,TGTGCCAGCAGTTACACCAAAGGCCCCGACTACGAGCAGTACTTC,CASSYTKGPDYEQYF
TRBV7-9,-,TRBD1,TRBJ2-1,TGTGCCAGCAGCTTAAATCCCGGACAGGGGCCCTACAATGAGCAGTTCTTC,CASSLNPGQGPYNEQFF
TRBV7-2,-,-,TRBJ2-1,TGTGCCAGCAGCTTGTCCTTTGGTGAGCAGTTCTTC,CASSLSFGEQFF
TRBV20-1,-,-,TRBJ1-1,TGCAGTGCTTCCCGGGAGGGGATGAACACTGAAGCTTTCTTT,CSASREGMNTEAFF
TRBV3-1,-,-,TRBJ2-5,TGTGCCAGCAGCCAGGGGGTGCGACCCCAAGAGACCCAGTACTTC,CASSQGVRPQETQYF
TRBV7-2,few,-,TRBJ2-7,TGTGCCAGCAGCTTAGACGGGAGACCACCCAACGAGCAGTACTTC,CASSLDGRPPNEQYF
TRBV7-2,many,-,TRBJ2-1,TGTGCCAGCAGCCAACGGGGGCATGAGCAGTTCTTC,CASSQRGHEQFF
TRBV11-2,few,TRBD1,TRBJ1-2,TGTGCCAGCAGCACGGACAGGGGGCGCTTCGGCTATGGCTACACCTTC,CASSTDRGRFGYGYTF
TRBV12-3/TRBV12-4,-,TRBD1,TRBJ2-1,TGTGCCAGCAGCTTCCCCCTCGGGACAGGGTTAAATGAGCAGTTCTTC,CASSFPLGTGLNEQFF
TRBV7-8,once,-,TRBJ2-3,TGTGCCAGCAGCTTAACTAGGCCTAGCACAGATACGCAGTATTTT,CASSLTRPSTDTQYF
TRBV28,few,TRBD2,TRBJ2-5,TGTGCCAGCAGTCGACTAGCACACCAAGAGACCCAGTACTTC,CASSRLAHQETQYF
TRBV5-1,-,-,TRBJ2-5,TGCGCCAGCAGCTGGACCGGAGGCGGCGGTCAGGAGACCCAGTACTTC,CASSWTGGGGQETQYF
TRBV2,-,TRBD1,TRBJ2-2,TGTGCCAGCAAGCCGGGACAGACGAACACCGGGGAGCTGTTTTTT,CASKPGQTNTGELFF
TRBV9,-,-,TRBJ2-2,TGTGCCAGCAGCGTAACATCGAACACCGGGGAGCTGTTTTTT,CASSVTSNTGELFF
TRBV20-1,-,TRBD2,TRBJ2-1,TGCAGTGCTCCGGGGACTAGCGGAAACAATGAGCAGTTCTTC,CSAPGTSGNNEQFF
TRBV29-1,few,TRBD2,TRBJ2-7,TGCAGCGTTGCGGGGTTCGGGGGGTCCTACTACGAGCAGTACTTC,CSVAGFGGSYYEQYF
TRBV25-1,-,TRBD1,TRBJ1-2,TGTGCCAGCAGTGAGTGGGACAGGGGGCCCTATGGCTACACCTTC,CASSEWDRGPYGYTF
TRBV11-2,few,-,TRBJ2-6,TGTGCCAGCAGCTTTTTTGACTCTGGGGCCAACGTCCTGACTTTC,CASSFFDSGANVLTF
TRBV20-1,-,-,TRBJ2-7,TGCAGTGCTAGACTCGGGATCTCCTACGAGCAGTACTTC,CSARLGISYEQYF
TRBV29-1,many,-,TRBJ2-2,TGCAGCGTTGATTCGGCAGGGCGGCTGTTTTTT,CSVDSAGRLFF
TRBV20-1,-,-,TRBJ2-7,TGCAGTGCTACAGGGTCCTACGAGCAGTACTTC,CSATGSYEQYF
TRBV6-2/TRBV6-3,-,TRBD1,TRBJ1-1,TGTGCCAGCAGGCGGACAGGGGGGAGAACTGAAGCTTTCTTT,CASRRTGGRTEAFF
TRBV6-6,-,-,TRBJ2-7,TGTGCCAGCAGTTATAGTAGGGCCCACGAGCAGTACTTC,CASSYSRAHEQYF
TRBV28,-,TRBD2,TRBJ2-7,TGTGCCAGCACTCCCAGATGGACAGAGGTAGCGGGAGGGCCTTACGAGCAGTACTTC,CASTPRWTEVAGGPYEQYF
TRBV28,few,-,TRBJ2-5,TGTGCCAGCAGTGCGACTAGTTATCCCGAGACCCAGTACTTC,CASSATSYPETQYF
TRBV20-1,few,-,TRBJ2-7,TGCAGTGCTAGAGATGGGAACGGCTACGAGCAGTACTTC,CSARDGNGYEQYF
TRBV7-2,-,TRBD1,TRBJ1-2,TGTGCCAGCAGCTTCCCGGGACAGGGGCCCTATGGCTACACCTTC,CASSFPGQGPYGYTF
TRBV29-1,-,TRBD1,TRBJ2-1,TGCAGCGTTAGGACAGGGGATGAGCAGTTCTTC,CSVRTGDEQFF
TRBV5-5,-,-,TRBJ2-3,TGTGCCAGCAGCCTGGGACTGCTGGCAGATACGCAGTATTTT,CASSLGLLADTQYF
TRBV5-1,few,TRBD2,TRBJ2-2,TGCGCCAGCAGCGAGCTACCGGGACTAGCGGGAGGCATGGGCACCGGGGAGCTGTTTTTT,CASSELPGLAGGMGTGELFF
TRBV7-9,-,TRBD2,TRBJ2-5,TGTGCCAGCAGCTTAGGCCGGGAGGGCCCGGAGACCCAGTACTTC,CASSLGREGPETQYF
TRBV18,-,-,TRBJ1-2,TGTGCCAGCTCACCATCGGCAGAGACATCCTATGGCTACACCTTC,CASSPSAETSYGYTF
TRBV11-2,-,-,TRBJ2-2,TGTGCCAGCAGCTTATTTTTAGGCAGGGCGAACACCGGGGAGCTGTTTTTT,CASSLFLGRANTGELFF
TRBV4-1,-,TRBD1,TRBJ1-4,TGCGCCAGCAGCCAAGGGGCCAGGGGGCTAACTAATGAAAAACTGTTTTTT,CASSQGARGLTNEKLFF
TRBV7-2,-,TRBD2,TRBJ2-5,TGTGCCAGCACCCATGGCGGGGGGAAGACCCAGTACTTC,CASTHGGGKTQYF
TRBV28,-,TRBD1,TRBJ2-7,TGTGCCAGCCGGGACAGCCACGAGCAGTACTTC,CASRDSHEQYF
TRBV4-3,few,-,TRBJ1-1,TGCGCCAGCAGCCAAGACGAGGGACGGAACACTGAAGCTTTCTTT,CASSQDEGRNTEAFF
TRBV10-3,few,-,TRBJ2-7,TGTACCATCAGTGACGTGGGCTACGAGCAGTACTTC,CTISDVGYEQYF
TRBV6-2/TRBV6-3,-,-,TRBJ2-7,TGTGCCAGCAGCCAGACCGGGACTGCAGCCTACGAGCAGTACTTC,CASSQTGTAAYEQYF
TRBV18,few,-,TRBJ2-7,TGTGCCAGCTCACAGGACGGTTCCTACGAGCAGTACTTC,CASSQDGSYEQYF
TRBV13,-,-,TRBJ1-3,TGTGCCAGCAGCCTACAGGTTGTCTCCGGAAACACCATATATTTT,CASSLQVVSGNTIYF
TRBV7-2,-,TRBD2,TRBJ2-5,TGTGCCAGCCGACAACTAGCGGGCCAGACCCAGTACTTC,CASRQLAGQTQYF
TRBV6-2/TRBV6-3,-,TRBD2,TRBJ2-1,TGTGCCAGCAGTTACTGGGGTAGCGGGCCAGGGAATGAGCAGTTCTTC,CASSYWGSGPGNEQFF
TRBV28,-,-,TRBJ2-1,TGTGCCAGCAGGGAAAGAAACTACAATGAGCAGTTCTTC,CASRERNYNEQFF